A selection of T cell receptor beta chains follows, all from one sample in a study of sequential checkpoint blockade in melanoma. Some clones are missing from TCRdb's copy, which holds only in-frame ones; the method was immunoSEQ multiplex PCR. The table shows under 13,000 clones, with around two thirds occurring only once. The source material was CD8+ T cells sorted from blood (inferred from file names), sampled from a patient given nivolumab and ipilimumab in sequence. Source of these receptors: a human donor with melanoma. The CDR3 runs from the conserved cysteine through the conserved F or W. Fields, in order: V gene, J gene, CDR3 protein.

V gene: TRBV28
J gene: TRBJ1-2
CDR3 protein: CATTMLTGRGVVQNYGYTF

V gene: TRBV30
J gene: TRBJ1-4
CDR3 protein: CAWSPQGGTREKLFF

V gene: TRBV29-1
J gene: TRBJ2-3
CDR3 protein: CRAAPEGTDTQYF

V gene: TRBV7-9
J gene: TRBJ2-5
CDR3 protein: CASSSGTGGLAYQETQYF

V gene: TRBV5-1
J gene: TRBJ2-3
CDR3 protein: CASSHDRVTDTQYF

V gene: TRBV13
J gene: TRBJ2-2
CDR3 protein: CASSPPTGELFF

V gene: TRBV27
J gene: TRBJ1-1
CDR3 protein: CASRPGTGFWVGNTEAFF

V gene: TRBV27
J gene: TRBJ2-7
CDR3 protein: CASSWTSGGLEQYF

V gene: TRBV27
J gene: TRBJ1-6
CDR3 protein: CASSLGPGMNSPLHF

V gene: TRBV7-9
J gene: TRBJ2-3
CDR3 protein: CATGGITDTQYF

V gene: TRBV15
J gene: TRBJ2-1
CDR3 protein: CATSGASGGAYNEQFF

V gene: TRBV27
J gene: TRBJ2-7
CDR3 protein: CASSFSAGQRTYEQYF

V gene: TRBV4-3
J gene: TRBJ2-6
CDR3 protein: CASSQDTSGGGANVLTF

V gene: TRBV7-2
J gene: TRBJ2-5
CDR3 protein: CASSTWGGQTQYF

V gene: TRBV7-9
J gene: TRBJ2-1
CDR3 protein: CASSFRDRGDEQFF

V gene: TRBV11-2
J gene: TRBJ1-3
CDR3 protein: CASSLNPRGGNTIYF

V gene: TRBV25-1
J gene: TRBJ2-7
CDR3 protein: CASIPKEGGWGEQYF

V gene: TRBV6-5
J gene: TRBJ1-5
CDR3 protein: CASSSSWRVVTQHF

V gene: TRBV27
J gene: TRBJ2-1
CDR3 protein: CASRPAGGPVDEQFF

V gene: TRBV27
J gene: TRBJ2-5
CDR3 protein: CASSHQSGTEQYF

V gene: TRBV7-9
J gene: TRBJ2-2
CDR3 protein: CASSSWNTGELFF

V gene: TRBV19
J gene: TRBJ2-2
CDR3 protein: CASSTFLAVNTGELFF

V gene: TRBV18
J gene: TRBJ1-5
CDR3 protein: CASSGGNQPQHF

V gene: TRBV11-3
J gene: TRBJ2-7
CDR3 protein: CASSPSARHEQYF

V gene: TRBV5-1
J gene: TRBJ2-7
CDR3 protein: CASSFRGQGFYEQYF

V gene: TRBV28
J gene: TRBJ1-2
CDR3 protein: CASSLTRYGYTF

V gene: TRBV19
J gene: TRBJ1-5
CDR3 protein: CASSWDRGNQPQHF

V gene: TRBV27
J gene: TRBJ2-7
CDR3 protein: CASSGQGAIYEQYF

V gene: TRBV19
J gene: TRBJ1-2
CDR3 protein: CASSSGYGYTF

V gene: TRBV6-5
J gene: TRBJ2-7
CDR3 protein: CASKQGVYEQYF

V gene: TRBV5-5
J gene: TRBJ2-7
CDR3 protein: CASSRSYEQYF

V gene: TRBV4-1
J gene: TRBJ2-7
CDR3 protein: CASSQGLAAGEQYF

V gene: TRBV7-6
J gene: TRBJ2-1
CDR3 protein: CASSDLRASLGNEQFF

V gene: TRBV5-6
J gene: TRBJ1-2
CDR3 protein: CASSPGTGMFPGYTF

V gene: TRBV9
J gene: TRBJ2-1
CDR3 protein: CASSRKGTSGGLRDEQFF

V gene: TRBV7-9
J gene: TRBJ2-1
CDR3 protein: CASNLLGNEQFF

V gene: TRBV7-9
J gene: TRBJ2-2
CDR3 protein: CASSPKGQGSIGELFF

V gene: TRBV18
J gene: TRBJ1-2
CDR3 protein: CASSTADRVSYGYTF

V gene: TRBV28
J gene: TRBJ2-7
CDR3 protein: CASSFYGESGEQYF

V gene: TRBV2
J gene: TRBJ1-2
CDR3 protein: CASSPGQGTLYGYTF

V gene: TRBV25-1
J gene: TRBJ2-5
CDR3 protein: CASRGIDTSEAFETQYF

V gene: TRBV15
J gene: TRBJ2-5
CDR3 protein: CATSTGGDPGTQYF

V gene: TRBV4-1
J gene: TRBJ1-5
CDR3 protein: CASSHRGNQPQHF

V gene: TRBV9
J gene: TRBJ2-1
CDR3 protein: CASSDRLAGSYNEQFF

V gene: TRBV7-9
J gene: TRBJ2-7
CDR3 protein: CASSARTRYEQYF